Below, 18 T cell receptor beta chains from the same sample are listed, as sequenced in a study of T cell clonality in common variable immunodeficiency. Study findings and constraints: In common variable immunodeficiency, TCR beta chains reportedly carried fewer deletions and N-nucleotide insertions.

The antigens for these receptors are not known. Profiling relied on immunoSEQ multiplex PCR, and the TCRdb table lists in-frame clones only, not all of them. The table lists 7,000 to 9,000 clones, with no singletons. The source material was peripheral blood mononuclear cells. Every receptor here comes from a human donor with common variable immunodeficiency.

For this clone: The read gets to within 3 residues of the CDR3 end, and the germline J gene fills in the rest. V is TRBV6-2 or TRBV6-3 and J is TRBJ2-5, with TRBD2 identical over 8 bases. The ends lost 0 bases at V and 5 bases at J; junction bases unmatched: 11. The CDR3 is 17 amino acids. CDR1 and CDR2 (germline): MNHEY, SVGEGT. The sequenced CDR3 bases are TGTGCCAGCAGTTACTCGATTAGCGGGGTGAAGAGGGAGACC. It specifies CASSYSISGVKRET. The entire CDR3 protein is CASSYSISGVKRETQYF.

Concerning this clone: The read ends 3 residues shy of where the CDR3 ends; the end is completed using the germline J gene. This rearrangement joins TRBV7-2 to TRBJ2-2; 7 bases are shared with TRBD1. Germline assignment: CDR1 SGHTA and CDR2 FQGNSA. There are 15 residues in the CDR3. After removal of 6 bases from V and 5 bases from J, the junction contained 9 bases not matched to a gene. The covered CDR3 bases are TGTGCCAGCAGACAAAGGACAGGAGGAACCGGGGAG. Amino acid sequence: CASRQRTGGTGE. The complete CDR3 reads CASRQRTGGTGELFF.

This clone was found a few times. The read comes to an end 3 residues before the CDR3 does, leaving the germline J gene to fill in the end. The chain uses TRBV7-3 and TRBJ2-1; perhaps TRBD2 as D (5 bases). The CDR3 has 15 amino acids. Germline CDR1 is SGHTA and CDR2 is FQGTGA. With 5 bases removed from V and 7 bases from J, the gap between germline ends came to 18 bases. The sequenced CDR3 bases are TGTGCCAGCAGCCCTGACGGGGAGCTGGTAAATGAG. This encodes CASSPDGELVNE. The full CDR3 protein is CASSPDGELVNEQFF.

Points on this clone: The read stops 3 residues short of the end of the CDR3; the missing end is completed from the germline J gene. V gene TRBV7-9 combines with J gene TRBJ2-5; TRBD1 is a possible D gene (6 bases). V lost 3 bases and J 5 bases, leaving 16 bases between the germline ends. The CDR3 length is 15 residues. Per the germline V gene, CDR1 is SEHNR and CDR2 is FQNEAQ (reference sequence). CDR3 loop: CASSFPAGGQETQYF. CDR3 bases read: TGTGCCAGCAGCTTCCCTGCGGGCGGACAGGAGACC.

This clone was seen only a few times. With the read ending 3 residues before the CDR3 end, the germline J gene is used to fill in that end. The chain is built from TRBV20-1 and TRBJ1-1; 7 bases are shared with TRBD1. CDR1 is DFQATT, CDR2 SNEGSKA, per germline (reference sequence). The CDR3 contains 14 residues. The V gene end was trimmed by 0 bases and the J gene end by 6 bases; junction bases not matched to a gene: 7. The CDR3 sequence is CSARELTGRAEAFF. CDR3 bases read: TGCAGTGCTAGAGAGCTGACAGGGAGGGCTGAA.

This clone appeared a few times. With the read ending 3 residues before the CDR3 end, the germline J gene is used to fill in that end. The chain combines TRBV6-1 with TRBJ2-3; 10 bases map to TRBD2. This CDR3 has 15 amino acids. The V gene's germline CDR1 is MNHNS and CDR2 SASEGT. J gave up 4 bases and V 2 bases, and 3 bases lay outside the gene matches. Partial CDR3 DNA: TGTGCCAGCAGTGAAAAGCGGGAGGGATCAGATACG. It specifies CASSEKREGSDT. Given in full, the CDR3 is CASSEKREGSDTQYF.

As regards this clone: The CDR3 end is not reached by the read, which stops 3 residues before it; the germline J gene fills it in. This sequence joins TRBV20-1 and TRBJ2-5, with 8 bases aligning to TRBD2. Unmatched junction bases numbered 14, after V lost 5 bases and J lost 0 bases. The CDR3 has 17 amino acids. Germline V gene sequence: CDR1 DFQATT, CDR2 SNEGSKA (reference sequence). Incomplete CDR3 DNA: TGCAGTGCTGGAAACTACGGGAGGGGCTCATACCAAGAGACC. It yields the protein CSAGNYGRGSYQET. The entire CDR3 reads CSAGNYGRGSYQETQYF.

As concerns this clone: The read terminates 3 residues before the CDR3 end, so the remaining end is supplied by the germline J gene. The chain joins TRBV19 to TRBJ2-3; D is ambiguous. V was shortened by 3 bases and J by 2 bases, with 6 bases between the two germline ends. Germline V gene lookup returns CDR1 LNHDA and CDR2 SQIVND (reference sequence). This CDR3 has 13 amino acids. The sequenced CDR3 bases are TGTGCCAGTAGTATCCCCCACACAGATACG. This translates into CASSIPHTDT. The entire CDR3 reads CASSIPHTDTQYF.

This clone was seen a handful of times. The read ends 3 residues early relative to the CDR3; the germline J gene fills the gap. The chain recombines TRBV2 with TRBJ2-2, with D possibly matching TRBD2 (6 bases). Germline CDR1 is SNHLY and CDR2 is FYNNEI. CDR3 size: 12 residues. The V end lost 7 bases, the J end lost 10 bases, and 13 bases lay between the germline ends. The CDR3 protein is CASTIGTVELFF. CDR3 DNA (partial): TGTGCCAGCACAATAGGGACTGTGGAG.

In the case of this clone: Sequencing ends 3 residues short of the CDR3 end; the germline J gene provides the rest. The chain carries TRBV18 and TRBJ2-3; 9 bases line up with TRBD1. The CDR3 is made up of 14 amino acids. Germline CDR1 and CDR2: KGHSH and LQKENI. V was pared by 6 bases and J by 4 bases, with 5 bases of the junction left unmatched. This CDR3 reads CASSLGQGPDTQYF. Partial CDR3 DNA: TGTGCCAGCTCCCTCGGACAGGGGCCAGATACG.

This clone has only a few counts. The CDR3 extends 3 residues past the end of the read, so its final part is completed from the germline J gene. The genes are TRBV2 and TRBJ1-5; 7 bases line up with TRBD1. CDR1 is SNHLY, CDR2 FYNNEI, per germline. The CDR3 is made up of 16 amino acids. Unmatched junction bases numbered 8, after V lost 0 bases and J lost 6 bases. The covered CDR3 bases are TGTGCCAGCAGTGAAGCGGGACAGCCTTTCATTCAGCCC. Protein: CASSEAGQPFIQP. Given in full, the CDR3 is CASSEAGQPFIQPQHF.

Regarding this clone: The read falls 3 residues short of the CDR3 end, and the missing part is taken from the germline J gene. The chain carries TRBV19 and TRBJ1-6, with 9 bases lining up with TRBD1. This CDR3 has 13 residues. The germline gives CDR1 LNHDA, CDR2 SQIVND (reference sequence). Germline trimming cut 6 bases from V and 11 bases from J; bases unmatched to any gene: 5. The CDR3 DNA, read in part, is TGTGCCAGTAGCGGGACAGGGCAGACACCC. It specifies CASSGTGQTP. The CDR3 as a whole reads CASSGTGQTPLHF.

This clone was seen only a few times. The CDR3 extends 3 residues past the end of the read, so its final part is completed from the germline J gene. The chain has TRBV2 and TRBJ2-7, with 9 bases fitting TRBD1. The J segment lost 2 bases and the V segment lost 5 bases, leaving 1 base of the junction unmatched. The germline CDR1 and CDR2 sequences are SNHLY and FYNNEI. The CDR3 has 13 residues. This CDR3 reads CASSYRGPYEQYF. The sequenced part of the CDR3 DNA is TGTGCCAGCAGTTACAGGGGGCCCTACGAG.

With respect to this clone: The CDR3 extends 3 residues past the end of the read, so its final part is completed from the germline J gene. The gene calls are TRBV2 and TRBJ2-1; TRBD2 agrees at 8 bases. The trim removed 5 bases at V and 3 bases at J, leaving 6 bases unmatched. The CDR3 consists of 15 residues. Germline-derived CDR1 and CDR2 are SNHLY and FYNNEI. Partial CDR3 DNA: TGTGCCAGCAGTTTAGCGGGATCGCGCTACAATGAG. Protein sequence: CASSLAGSRYNE. The full CDR3 reads CASSLAGSRYNEQFF.

This clone is medium-sized. The read comes to an end 3 residues before the CDR3 does, leaving the germline J gene to fill in the end. The chain has TRBV20-1 and TRBJ1-1; D not certain. Between the trimmed V and J ends, which lost 6 bases and 4 bases, there was a span of 21 bases. The length of the CDR3 is 15 residues. Germline values: CDR1 DFQATT, CDR2 SNEGSKA (reference sequence). The CDR3: CSAPTGRLMATEAFF. The part of the CDR3 DNA that was read is TGCAGTGCCCCCACGGGGAGGCTTATGGCCACTGAA.

Sample share makes this clone medium-sized. The read ends 3 residues shy of where the CDR3 ends; the end is completed using the germline J gene. The chain uses TRBV10-3 and TRBJ1-3; possible D gene TRBD1, 5 bases. V lost 9 bases, J lost 4 bases, and 22 bases lay in between. CDR1 is ENHRY, CDR2 SYGVKD, per germline. This CDR3 is built from 16 residues. CDR3 loop: CAISKTEGSLGNTIYF. CDR3 DNA (partial): TGTGCCATTTCGAAAACTGAGGGGTCCCTAGGAAACACC.

As regards this clone: The sequence runs out 3 residues before the end of the CDR3; the remainder is reconstructed from the germline J gene. The rearrangement uses TRBV5-1 and TRBJ2-5, with TRBD1 matching over 11 bases. Germline loops: CDR1 SGHRS, CDR2 YFSETQ. The CDR3 length is 15 residues. J lost 3 bases, V lost 0 bases, and 1 base had no gene match. The CDR3 spells CASSLEGQGEETQYF. The CDR3 DNA, read in part, is TGCGCCAGCAGCTTGGAGGGACAGGGGGAAGAGACC.

In the case of this clone: The sequence runs out 3 residues before the end of the CDR3; the remainder is reconstructed from the germline J gene. V is TRBV7-9 and J is TRBJ2-7; no firm D call. Germline loops: CDR1 SEHNR, CDR2 FQNEAQ (reference sequence). CDR3 size: 13 residues. Between the trimmed V and J ends, which lost 5 bases and 3 bases, there was a span of 11 bases. The CDR3 spells CASSMQDFYEQYF. Partial CDR3 DNA: TGTGCCAGCAGCATGCAGGATTTCTACGAG.